This paragraph reports one TCR beta chain. Its specificity is unknown. The PCR made use of 60 Vbeta and 13 Jbeta primers. Repertoires were generated with immunoSEQ multiplex PCR, while TCRdb's copy carries only in-frame clones and drops some. The profile covers a few hundred thousand clones, with roughly four fifths appearing a single time and roughly 10% taken by the ten largest. These data come from a study of cytomegalovirus exposure and HLA in healthy donors. The V gene's germline CDR1 is SEHNR and CDR2 FQNEAQ (reference sequence). This CDR3 comprises 14 residues. Trimming took 5 bases from V and 2 from J, leaving 10 bases between them. Study results and caveats: Data from an earlier analysis indicated that most TCR beta V segments were productive either about 90% or about 30% of the time.

The chain combines TRBV7-9 with TRBJ2-1, with no clear D. This receptor was obtained from a woman aged 45-65 years in good health and CMV-seropositive. The sample was PBMCs. The CDR3: CASSPVRTYNEQFF. CDR3 DNA sequence: TGTGCCAGCAGCCCCGTGAGAACCTACAATGAGCAGTTCTTC.